This T cell receptor (beta chain) was captured in a study of CD4+ T cells in melanoma (dated by TCRdb to between 2022 and 2023). In the study overall: The study investigated neoantigen-specific CD4+ T cells in human melanoma.

In the case of this clone: It lacks a known antigen. No per-base quality is available; no much larger clone lies one base away.

Trimming takes 5 bases from V and 0 bases from J, and the germline ends sit 10 bases apart. Looking up the germline V gene yields CDR1 LGHNA and CDR2 YNFKEQ. There are 14 amino acids in the CDR3, from cysteine to phenylalanine inclusive. The entry retains the CDR3 DNA only, 42 bases that are in frame from base 1. Paper-wide results and their limitations: The report described a correlation between neoantigen-specific CD4+ T cells and the function of CD8+ T cells, macrophages and B cells. Neoantigen-specific CD4+ T cells in melanoma were reported to have a range of differentiation states.

The donors were people with melanoma. The receptor library was made with the immunoSEQ multiplex PCR assay. The table comes from immuneACCESS by way of TCRdb, which keeps in-frame sequences with V and J called. Part of the clones is missing from these tables; in studies checked, under half for an unresolved V gene and the rest for unknown reasons. In all, the sample holds about 140,000 clones, and about nine tenths of those were seen once. The ten largest clones capture 1.5% to 1.9% of the sample. The receptor comes from a human donor with melanoma. The V gene is TRBV4-2 and the J gene is TRBJ1-2, with the identity of the D gene unclear. The bases are TGTGCCAGCAGCGGAGAGAGGGCTAACTATGGCTACACCTTC. The translation is CASSGERANYGYTF.